The rows below give T cell receptor beta chains drawn from one sample of a study of cytomegalovirus exposure and HLA in healthy donors. TCRdb's table, derived via immunoSEQ multiplex PCR, lists solely in-frame clones and lacks some. Altogether 180,000 or so clones are present, approximately 89% being singletons, with the ten largest covering about 7.2%. The specimen sequenced was PBMCs. These receptors all stem from a man aged 25-45 years in good health and CMV-seropositive. Both conserved end residues are part of each CDR3. Fields, in order: D gene, V gene, CDR3 length, clone size, J gene, CDR3 DNA, CDR3 protein. D genes are given only for firm matches. Clone size is shown for a subset of rows, as once, few, many or a class of expanded clone.

TRBD2	TRBV10-1	14	-	TRBJ2-7	TGCGCCAGCAGTGGGGGAAGCGGGAACGGCGAGCAGTACTTC	CASSGGSGNGEQYF
TRBD1	TRBV5-1	14	many	TRBJ1-5	TGCGCCAGCAGCTTGACAGGGGGGGTATCGCCCCAGCATTTT	CASSLTGGVSPQHF
-	TRBV30	13	-	TRBJ1-2	TGTGCCTGGAGTGATAGGGATTCACAGGGCTACACCTTC	CAWSDRDSQGYTF
TRBD2	TRBV6-4	14	few	TRBJ2-3	TGTGCCAGCAGTGGGGTAGCGGGGGCAGATACGCAGTATTTT	CASSGVAGADTQYF
TRBD2	TRBV9	14	once	TRBJ2-3	TGTGCCAGCACCCGCGGGGGGGGCACAGATACGCAGTATTTT	CASTRGGGTDTQYF
-	TRBV6-4	12	-	TRBJ2-2	TGTGCCAGCAGAACAGGAACCGGGGAGCTGTTTTTT	CASRTGTGELFF
-	TRBV9	13	-	TRBJ2-2	TGTGCCAGCAGCCTGAGGGGCACCGGGGAGCTGTTTTTT	CASSLRGTGELFF
-	TRBV5-1	14	few	TRBJ2-2	TGCGCCAGCAGCTACCGACAAGGCACCGGGGAGCTGTTTTTT	CASSYRQGTGELFF
-	TRBV11-3	16	-	TRBJ2-7	TGTGCCAGCAGCTTAGACTGGAACAGCCCCTTGTACGAGCAGTACTTC	CASSLDWNSPLYEQYF
TRBD1	TRBV28	13	-	TRBJ2-7	TGTGCCAGCAGTCTCTCGGACAGGGGACAGCAGTACTTC	CASSLSDRGQQYF
TRBD2	TRBV6-5	14	-	TRBJ2-3	TGTGCCAGCAGTTTGACTAGCGGTAGAGATACGCAGTATTTT	CASSLTSGRDTQYF
-	TRBV7-9	15	-	TRBJ1-1	TGTGCCAGCAGCCGAAGGGACGGAAAGAACACTGAAGCTTTCTTT	CASSRRDGKNTEAFF
-	TRBV10-2	14	-	TRBJ2-7	TGCGCCAGCAGTGAGATGACAGCCACCTACGAGCAGTACTTC	CASSEMTATYEQYF
-	TRBV5-1	15	-	TRBJ2-5	TGCGCCAGCAGCCCTCGGGGAGGCGGAGGGGAGACCCAGTACTTC	CASSPRGGGGETQYF
TRBD1	TRBV4-1	16	-	TRBJ1-2	TGCGCCAGCAGCCAAGTGTGGACAGGGGCCCATAATGGCTACACCTTC	CASSQVWTGAHNGYTF
-	TRBV28	16	-	TRBJ2-7	TGTGCCAGCAGTTCCCCGTCCGGCAGGGACCTGTACGAGCAGTACTTC	CASSSPSGRDLYEQYF
-	TRBV4-1	14	-	TRBJ1-5	TGCGCCAGCAGCCAAGATCGATCCCCCCAGCCCCAGCATTTT	CASSQDRSPQPQHF
TRBD1	TRBV2	14	-	TRBJ1-4	TGTGCCAGCAGTGGGACAGGTGAAAATGAAAAACTGTTTTTT	CASSGTGENEKLFF
-	TRBV9	15	-	TRBJ1-3	TGTGCCAGCAGCACGCGGACAAACCGAGGAAACACCATATATTTT	CASSTRTNRGNTIYF
TRBD1	TRBV30	12	-	TRBJ2-1	TGTGCCTGGAGTGTACAGGGGAATGAGCAGTTCTTC	CAWSVQGNEQFF
TRBD1	TRBV7-2	14	-	TRBJ1-2	TGTGCCAGCAGTCTGGACAGGGGCGGCTATGGCTACACCTTC	CASSLDRGGYGYTF
TRBD2	TRBV29-1	16	once	TRBJ2-1	TGCAGCGTAGGGAGGAGCGGGACCGAATCCTACAATGAGCAGTTCTTC	CSVGRSGTESYNEQFF
TRBD2	TRBV19	17	-	TRBJ2-3	TGTGCCAGTAGTATCGGCGGGGTAGGACTAGGGACAGATACGCAGTATTTT	CASSIGGVGLGTDTQYF
-	TRBV5-5	16	-	TRBJ2-7	TGTGCCAGCAGCACCCCCCCGGGGAGGACCCCCTACGAGCAGTACTTC	CASSTPPGRTPYEQYF
-	TRBV5-7	12	-	TRBJ2-3	TGTGCCAACCGACTAAGCCCAGATACGCAGTATTTT	CANRLSPDTQYF
TRBD2	TRBV5-1	15	-	TRBJ2-3	TGCGCCAGCAGCTCGACTAGCGGGGGGGCAGATACGCAGTATTTT	CASSSTSGGADTQYF
TRBD1	TRBV27	14	-	TRBJ2-5	TGTGCCAGCAGTGGGACAGGGGGCCTCGAGACCCAGTACTTC	CASSGTGGLETQYF
-	TRBV19	14	-	TRBJ2-7	TGTGCCAGTAGTATCGGCCCCATCTCCTACGAGCAGTACTTC	CASSIGPISYEQYF
-	TRBV2	14	-	TRBJ2-7	TGTGCCAGCAGACCCGACAGTGCGACCTACGAGCAGTACTTC	CASRPDSATYEQYF
TRBD1	TRBV4-3	18	-	TRBJ1-6	TGCGCCAGCAGCCAAGTTTTTGACCGGACAGGGTATAATTCACCCCTCCACTTT	CASSQVFDRTGYNSPLHF
-	TRBV7-9	15	-	TRBJ2-7	TGTGCCAGCAGCGATGTGGGGGTACAGGCCTACGAGCAGTACTTC	CASSDVGVQAYEQYF
TRBD2	TRBV27	16	-	TRBJ2-3	TGTGCCAGCAGTTTACTCCAGACGGGAGGGACAGATACGCAGTATTTT	CASSLLQTGGTDTQYF
-	TRBV9	15	-	TRBJ2-5	TGTGCCAGCAGCGTAGGGGGCGGATCACAAGAGACCCAGTACTTC	CASSVGGGSQETQYF
-	TRBV9	14	-	TRBJ2-5	TGTGCCAGCAGCGTAGGGGCCAGGGCAGAGACCCAGTACTTC	CASSVGARAETQYF
TRBD1	TRBV29-1	13	-	TRBJ1-5	TGCAGCGTCCAGGGACAGGCTAATCAGCCCCAGCATTTT	CSVQGQANQPQHF
-	TRBV6-6	13	-	TRBJ2-7	TGTGCCAGCAGTCCCGGGAACACCTACGAGCAGTACTTC	CASSPGNTYEQYF
-	TRBV7-9	12	-	TRBJ1-2	TGTGCCAGCAGTCTACTAGAAAGGGGCTACACCTTC	CASSLLERGYTF
-	TRBV5-1	14	-	TRBJ1-1	TGCGCCAGCAGCCTCACGGGGGTGGGGACTGAAGCTTTCTTT	CASSLTGVGTEAFF
-	TRBV6-1	15	-	TRBJ2-1	TGTGCCGGCTCTAGGGGGACTGGCTCCTACAATGAGCAGTTCTTC	CAGSRGTGSYNEQFF
-	TRBV5-6	17	-	TRBJ2-1	TGTGCCAGCAGCTTGTTGGCGGGGGCCAAAGACTACAATGAGCAGTTCTTC	CASSLLAGAKDYNEQFF
-	TRBV7-2	15	-	TRBJ1-6	TGTGCCAGCAGCACCCAAGGCAGGGAGACTTCACCCCTCCACTTT	CASSTQGRETSPLHF
-	TRBV11-3	13	-	TRBJ2-5	TGTGCCAGCAGCTTAATACTCGGAGAGACCCAGTACTTC	CASSLILGETQYF
-	TRBV30	18	once	TRBJ1-6	TGTGCCTGGACTCGGGGGATATTGGGGAGCTCCTATAATTCACCCCTCCACTTT	CAWTRGILGSSYNSPLHF
-	TRBV18	14	-	TRBJ1-1	TGTGCCAGCTCCCAAAATACAGGGACCACTGAAGCTTTCTTT	CASSQNTGTTEAFF
-	TRBV7-2	15	-	TRBJ1-5	TGTGCCAGCAGCTTAGCGGGTTTTAGCAATCAGCCCCAGCATTTT	CASSLAGFSNQPQHF
-	TRBV30	12	-	TRBJ2-5	TGTGCCTGGAGTGTAAATCATGAGACCCAGTACTTC	CAWSVNHETQYF
-	TRBV4-1	17	-	TRBJ2-1	TGCGCCAGCAGCCAATCGCGGGACTCCACTGCCTACAATGAGCAGTTCTTC	CASSQSRDSTAYNEQFF
-	TRBV11-3	13	-	TRBJ2-5	TGTGCCAGCAGCTTAGCTGCGAGGGGGACCCAGTACTTC	CASSLAARGTQYF
TRBD2	TRBV4-2	17	-	TRBJ2-1	TGTGCCAGCAGCCAAGAAGGTAGCGGGAATTACTACAATGAGCAGTTCTTC	CASSQEGSGNYYNEQFF
-	TRBV5-1	14	-	TRBJ2-2	TGCGCCAGCAGCTTCGTAGCGGCCACCGGGGAGCTGTTTTTT	CASSFVAATGELFF